Below, one TCR beta chain is given with its context. This record comes from a study of breast tumors, draining lymph nodes, adjacent tissues. Trimming cost V 0 bases and J 7 bases, with 0 bases left between them. The CDR3 is made up of 11 amino acids. Germline-derived CDR1 and CDR2 are LNHNV and YYDKDF (reference sequence). Via MiXCR, TCRdb re-called the multiplex PCR reads, giving one row per CDR3 protein. The sample has more than 250,000 distinct CDR3 sequences, 30% to 35% seen once. Breast cancer patients provided tissue from their axillary draining lymph nodes. Sequencing used axillary lymph node tissue. The rearrangement uses TRBV15 and TRBJ1-4; D gene unclear. This receptor was obtained from a female donor with breast cancer. Some clones in this sample may be carry-over from other donors' samples. The CDR3 bases are TGTGCCACCAGCAGAGATGAAAAACTGTTTTTT. Amino acids: CATSRDEKLFF.